One and the same sample provided the 25 T cell receptor beta chains below, sequenced in a study of T-cell reconstitution after alpha-beta-depleted transplantation in children. Preparing the TCRbeta library involved the use of unique molecular identifiers. TCRdb passed the PCR reads through MiXCR, listing each CDR3 protein once. The sample gives 450,000 to 700,000 distinct CDR3 sequences, over 25% of which show up once; 30% to 45% is in the top ten. The sequencing used PBMCs, collected before TCRalphabeta/CD19-depleted stem cell transplant. All receptors come from a boy younger than two with Wiskott-Aldrich syndrome, due to receive a stem cell transplant.

This clonotype was recorded many times. V usage is TRBV7-3 and J usage is TRBJ2-1; D is uncertain. Germline values: CDR1 SGHTA, CDR2 FQGTGA. V was cut by 6 bases and J by 1 base, with 10 bases left in between. This CDR3 contains 14 residues. The DNA of the CDR3 is TGTGCCAGCAGGTCGAGCGAATCCTACAATGAGCAGTTCTTC. Residues: CASRSSESYNEQFF.

This chain joins TRBV28 and TRBJ2-1; the D is unclear. Germline V CDR1 and CDR2: MDHEN, SYDVKM. The CDR3 runs to 13 residues. V shed 4 bases and J shed 8 bases, with 12 bases lying between them. The CDR3 spells CASSSRQADEQFF. In DNA, the CDR3 is TGTGCCAGCAGTTCCCGTCAAGCCGATGAGCAGTTCTTC.

This clonotype was seen a few times. This chain uses TRBV7-2 with TRBJ1-6, with D maybe TRBD1 (6 bases). V lost 5 bases and J lost 10, with 18 bases in between. CDR1 SGHTA and CDR2 FQGNSA come from the germline V gene. There are 15 residues in the CDR3. The CDR3 region has the DNA TGTGCCAGCAGCCCACAGGGACGTCGTGGGTCACCCCTCCACTTT. This sequence encodes CASSPQGRRGSPLHF. Supplemented by reference TRBV7-2 and TRBJ1-6, the full variable domain reads GAGVSQSPSNKVTEKGKDVELRCDPISGHTALYWYRQSLGQGLEFLIYFQGNSAPDKSGLPSDRFSAERTGGSVSTLTIQRTQQEDSAVYLCASSPQGRRGSPLHFGNGTRLTVT.

This clonotype was observed a few times. The chain couples TRBV20-1 to TRBJ2-1, with 7 bases fitting TRBD2. Germline V gives CDR1 DFQATT, CDR2 SNEGSKA (reference sequence). The V and J ends lost 6 bases and 9 bases, in that order; junction bases with no gene match: 8. The CDR3 is 12 amino acids. CDR3 region: CSAQPSSGEQFF. The CDR3 bases are TGCAGTGCCCAGCCCTCTAGCGGTGAGCAGTTCTTC.

This clonotype was found a few times. The chain links TRBV24-1 to TRBJ2-2; the D gene could be TRBD1 or TRBD2 (5 bases each). This CDR3 contains 16 residues. Trimming stripped 4 bases from V and 3 bases from J, with 14 bases between. The germline V gene has CDR1 KGHDR and CDR2 SFDVKD. CDR3 DNA sequence: TGTGCCACCAGTGACCCGACGGGACCTCACACCGGGGAGCTGTTTTTT. This translates into CATSDPTGPHTGELFF.

J is TRBJ2-3 and V is TRBV2, with D perhaps TRBD1 (5 bases). CDR3 size: 18 residues. Looked up from germline, CDR1 is SNHLY and CDR2 is FYNNEI. Trimming took 1 base from V and 0 from J, leaving 17 bases between them. CDR3 coding DNA: TGTGCCAGCAGTGAAGGCCTCTCGTCAGGGCAAAGCACAGATACGCAGTATTTT. It translates to CASSEGLSSGQSTDTQYF.

The rearrangement links TRBV20-1 to TRBJ1-5; weak D call: TRBD1 (5 bases). This CDR3 comprises 15 residues. V lost 2 bases and J lost 2, with 13 bases in between. CDR1 and CDR2 (germline): DFQATT, SNEGSKA (reference sequence). CDR3 in amino acids: CSARQGGGGNQPQHF. As DNA, the CDR3 is TGCAGTGCTAGACAGGGTGGTGGAGGCAATCAGCCCCAGCATTTT.

The chain has TRBV6-5 and TRBJ2-3; 12 bases align to TRBD2. CDR1 and CDR2 (germline): MNHEY, SVGAGI. Unmatched junction bases numbered 4, after V lost 2 bases and J lost 4 bases. The CDR3 runs 16 residues. The CDR3 loop is CASSYKGLAGSDTQYF. The CDR3, as DNA: TGTGCCAGCAGTTACAAGGGACTAGCGGGTTCAGATACGCAGTATTTT.

V and J are TRBV10-3 and TRBJ2-7; 7 bases align to TRBD1. Germline lookup yields CDR1 ENHRY and CDR2 SYGVKD. The CDR3 totals 14 residues. V shed 0 bases, J shed 6 bases, and the junction held 5 bases outside the gene matches. The CDR3 DNA reads TGTGCCATCAGTGAGTCGACAGGGTCGTTCGAGCAGTACTTC. This translates into CAISESTGSFEQYF.

This clonotype was counted only a few times. The chain employs TRBV4-1 and TRBJ2-1; D perhaps matches TRBD2 (5 bases). V lost 0 bases and J 0 bases, leaving 12 bases between the germline ends. Germline lookup yields CDR1 MGHRA and CDR2 YSYEKL. The CDR3 has 17 amino acids. The CDR3 sequence is CASSQEGGLSSYNEQFF. Here the CDR3 DNA reads TGCGCCAGCAGCCAAGAAGGAGGACTCAGCTCCTACAATGAGCAGTTCTTC.

Comments on this clonotype: The junction and the germline gene differ at one end; a read error may be behind it. The chain uses TRBV6-4 and TRBJ1-5; TRBD1 matches 7 bases. The length of the CDR3 is 11 residues. CDR1 and CDR2 from the germline V gene are MRHNA and SNTAGT. CDR3 nucleotides: TGTGCCAGCATTGACCAAGGGGGCTGGCATTTT. The encoded protein is CASIDQGGWHF.

This clonotype was seen a few times. This chain uses TRBV10-3 with TRBJ2-3, with 14 positions matching TRBD2. V trimming: 8 bases; J trimming: 6 bases; junction bases outside the gene matches: 4. This CDR3 is built from 14 residues. Germline V CDR1 and CDR2: ENHRY, SYGVKD. CDR3 loop: CAIGGLAGADTQYF. The CDR3 DNA is TGTGCCATCGGGGGACTAGCGGGAGCGGATACGCAGTATTTT.

CDR3 loop: CASSFGQSPYEQYF. As DNA, the CDR3 is TGTGCCAGCAGTTTCGGGCAGAGCCCCTACGAGCAGTACTTC. The gene calls are TRBV28 and TRBJ2-7; D is ambiguous. Trimming cost V 3 bases and J 2 bases, with 11 bases left between them. This CDR3 region has 14 residues. Germline V gene data show CDR1 as MDHEN and CDR2 as SYDVKM.

This clonotype was seen a few times. V is TRBV29-1 and J is TRBJ1-2, with 11 bases lining up with TRBD1. The trim removed 6 bases at V and 4 bases at J, leaving 4 bases unmatched. Germline V gene sequence: CDR1 SQVTM, CDR2 ANQGSEA. This CDR3 is 13 amino acids long. CDR3 DNA: TGCAGCGTCCCCGGACAGGGGGCCTATGGCTACACCTTC. This sequence encodes CSVPGQGAYGYTF.

A note on this clonotype: This clone may be a read error of a much larger clone one base away. The gene calls are TRBV5-1 and TRBJ1-1, with 7 positions matching TRBD1. CDR3 length: 13 amino acids. Looked up from germline, CDR1 is SGHRS and CDR2 is YFSETQ. CDR3: CDSSLQGYSEAFF. In DNA, the CDR3 is TGCGACAGCAGCCTACAGGGGTATTCTGAAGCTTTCTTT. Combining the CDR3 with reference TRBV5-1 and TRBJ1-1 gives the whole variable domain KAGVTQTPRYLIKTRGQQVTLSCSPISGHRSVSWYQQTPGQGLQFLFEYFSETQRNKGNFPGRFSGRQFSNSRSEMNVSTLELGDSALYLCDSSLQGYSEAFFGQGTRLTVV.

This sequence joins TRBV21-1 and TRBJ2-5; the table's D call, TRBD1, has no DNA check behind it. TRBV21-1 has pseudogene status. This CDR3 contains 17 residues. The CDR3 DNA reads as TGTGCCAGCAGCAAGCGACGGGACAGGGTTTACGGAGAGACCCAGTACTTC. This gives the protein CASSKRRDRVYGETQYF.

This chain uses TRBV7-8 with TRBJ1-2; possibly TRBD1 for D (5 bases). The CDR3 loop spans 13 amino acids. Germline-derived CDR1 and CDR2 are SGHVS and FQNEAQ. V was trimmed by 5 bases and J by 6 bases, leaving 13 bases between them. The CDR3 region is CASSTTPGNGYTF. CDR3 coding DNA: TGTGCCAGCAGCACAACCCCAGGGAATGGCTACACCTTC.

The J gene is TRBJ1-1, the V gene TRBV2, with D possibly matching TRBD1 (6 bases). The V end was cut by 7 bases, the J end by 5 bases, with 17 bases between. The germline CDR1 and CDR2 sequences are SNHLY and FYNNEI. The CDR3 extends over 14 amino acids. Here the CDR3 reads CASTLGGRRTEAFF. Written as DNA, the CDR3 is TGTGCCAGCACCTTGGGGGGGCGGAGGACTGAAGCTTTCTTT.

This clonotype was detected a few times. The V call is TRBV7-6, the J call TRBJ2-1, with TRBD1 identical over 8 bases. The CDR3 spans 15 residues. Germline lookup yields CDR1 SGHVS and CDR2 FNYEAQ. The ends lost 3 bases at V and 7 bases at J; junction bases unmatched: 8. CDR3 amino acids: CASSLGQGANNEQFF. CDR3 sequence (DNA): TGTGCCAGCAGCTTGGGTCAGGGGGCAAATAATGAGCAGTTCTTC.

In its sample, this clonotype was seen a few times. CDR3 sequence reads: CSAFPLSQGNEQFF. The CDR3 bases are TGCAGTGCTTTTCCCCTTTCACAGGGAAATGAGCAGTTCTTC. V is TRBV20-1 and J is TRBJ2-1, with D possibly being TRBD1 (6 bases). This CDR3 contains 14 residues. Trimming stripped 5 bases from V and 7 bases from J, with 18 bases between. CDR1 is DFQATT, CDR2 SNEGSKA, per germline (reference sequence).

The CDR3 DNA reads TGCAGTGCTAGAGATGTCCCGGGACAGGGAGGCTATGGCTACACCTTC. Its translation is CSARDVPGQGGYGYTF. The chain couples TRBV20-1 to TRBJ1-2, with TRBD1 identical over 9 bases. The CDR3 contains 16 residues. The V gene end was trimmed by 0 bases and the J gene end by 4 bases; junction bases not matched to a gene: 9. From germline, CDR1 is DFQATT and CDR2 SNEGSKA (reference sequence).

The V and J genes are TRBV12-3 or TRBV12-4 and TRBJ2-1; possibly TRBD2 for D (6 bases). V lost 5 bases and J lost 2, with 10 bases in between. CDR3 length: 14 residues. The CDR3 reads CASSPQRAYNEQFF. The CDR3 coding sequence is TGTGCCAGCAGTCCTCAGCGGGCCTACAATGAGCAGTTCTTC.

In this sample, this clonotype turned up a few times. The chain links TRBV28 to TRBJ2-1; D may be TRBD1 (5 bases). Trimming left V 7 bases short and J 0 bases short, with 7 bases between. The CDR3 length is 13 residues. CDR1 and CDR2 from the germline V gene are MDHEN and SYDVKM. The CDR3 DNA reads as TGTGCCAGCATGGGGCGCTCCTACAATGAGCAGTTCTTC. It specifies CASMGRSYNEQFF.

The chain is built from TRBV5-1 and TRBJ2-2; D gene uncertain. Trimming took off 5 bases at V and 1 base at J, with 6 bases between the two ends. Germline-derived CDR1 and CDR2 are SGHRS and YFSETQ. The CDR3 extends over 13 amino acids. The DNA of the CDR3 is TGCGCCAGCAGATCAGAGAACACCGGGGAGCTGTTTTTT. Translated, it gives CASRSENTGELFF.

This clonotype was seen only a few times. The chain joins TRBV6-5 to TRBJ1-1; D remains ambiguous. Germline loops: CDR1 MNHEY, CDR2 SVGAGI. Trimming left V 3 bases short and J 10 bases short, with 12 bases between. The CDR3 extends over 12 amino acids. The DNA of the CDR3 is TGTGCCAGCAGTTATAGAGGCGTTGGAGCTTTCTTT. It codes for CASSYRGVGAFF.